Included here is one T cell receptor beta chain sequence, with context. CDR1 and CDR2 from the germline V gene are SQVTM and ANQGSEA. The V and J ends lost 6 bases and 3 bases, in that order; junction bases with no gene match: 13. This CDR3 contains 15 residues. The data were produced by immunoSEQ multiplex PCR, yet TCRdb's version contains in-frame clones alone and is incomplete. The sample contains some 97,000 clones, approximately 89% of which appear only once. These data originate in a study of blood T cell repertoires in COVID-19. Study at large: Samples taken during acute and convalescent COVID-19 were collected in the United States, Italy and Spain.

The chain couples TRBV29-1 to TRBJ2-7, with TRBD1 identical over 8 bases. The receptor was derived from a man aged 50-60 years with active COVID-19. Material: peripheral blood. The chain's CDR3 is CSVIPWTGTRYEQYF. The DNA of the CDR3 is TGCAGCGTAATCCCGTGGACAGGGACCCGCTACGAGCAGTACTTC.